The table lists the clone carrying this T cell receptor (beta chain) with a few counts. Unique molecular identifiers were incorporated into the prepared TCRbeta library. TCRdb analysed the PCR reads with MiXCR anew, one entry per CDR3 protein. The table lists over 200,000 distinct CDR3 sequences, 8.5% to 10% of them singletons, with about 6.2% in the top ten. The data originate from a study of T-cell reconstitution after alpha-beta-depleted transplantation in children. V shed 3 bases and J shed 0 bases, with 15 bases lying between them. The CDR3 extends over 16 amino acids. The sequence came from a human donor who donated a stem cell graft to a child with acute lymphoblastic leukemia. The sample in question was PBMCs from the stem cell graft donor, obtained from the stem cell graft. The J gene is TRBJ2-7, the V gene TRBV12-3 or TRBV12-4, with TRBD1 as a possible D gene (5 bases). CDR3 residues: CASSFSGQVPSYEQYF. For the CDR3, the DNA is TGTGCCAGCAGTTTCTCAGGGCAGGTACCCTCCTACGAGCAGTACTTC.